Included here is one TCR beta chain sequence, with context. Its cognate antigen has yet to be identified. Base qualities are not provided; no much larger clone lies one nucleotide away. For the CD8 naive samples, CD45RO-negative cells were positively selected for CCR7, yielding a CD45RA+CCR7+ population from which TemRA cells were excluded. The donors were healthy, HIV-negative adults who had no recently reported acute infections or vaccinations. All donors were Caucasian adults living in Nashville, Tennessee, USA. Blood was collected by leukapheresis, and PBMCs were isolated by Ficoll-Histopaque density gradient centrifugation and then cryopreserved in liquid nitrogen vapor phase. Analytical flow cytometry was used to check the purity and quantity of each magnetically sorted T cell population. Genomic DNA was isolated from each sorted fraction and quantified by UV absorbance on a Nanodrop 2000c.

TCR CDR3 regions were amplified from genomic DNA by multiplex PCR using the deep immunoSEQ assay. For each cell subset, the extracted genomic DNA was distributed evenly across all wells of several immunoSEQ 96-well plates, and each plate served as one replicate. For sorted subsets, each replicate PCR was loaded with 150 to 250 ng genomic DNA, equivalent to 30,000 or so T cell genomes. Purified libraries were measured with a Qubit 3.0 fluorometer, size-checked on a Bioanalyzer 2100, and measured again with the KAPA Library Quantification kit. Every immunoSEQ 96-well plate was sequenced on a dedicated single-read 150-cycle Illumina NextSeq 550 flow cell. The authors' pipeline ran thus. Because only junctional sequences without quality scores were contained in the immunoSEQ output, filtering matching that applied to full-length reads could not be performed. Sequences were annotated with PyIR, a Python wrapper for IgBLAST v1.9, using IMGT germline references to assign V/J genes and CDR3. Reads were filtered out if the reads had weak V/J assignments (E-value above 1e-6), no CDR3, stop codons, out-of-frame junctions, or ambiguous translated residues. V3J clonotypes were defined by identical inferred V gene, J gene, and CDR3 amino acid sequence. The percentage overlap between two repertoires was calculated by dividing the number of shared unique clonotypes by the size of the smaller repertoire. Three approaches were used to assess repertoire richness: RTK rarefaction, the Chao1 estimator, and Recon v2.1 estimates of unobserved clonotypes. OLGA was used to compute generation probabilities for all TCRbeta clonotypes that the gDNA method yielded from a handful of donors. Entries here come from immuneACCESS through TCRdb and include only in-frame sequences with V and J called. Some clones fail to appear in such tables; in the studies checked, an unresolved V gene covers under half of the shortfall, and the cause of the remainder is unknown. V and J calls and clone size are copied from that table; D and trimming were computed from the DNA. The sample table shows approximately 810,000 clones, and around 93% are seen once. Approximately 25% of the sample comes from the top ten.

Cut back by 4 bases and 3 bases, the V and J ends lie 8 bases apart. The CDR3 contains 13 residues, cysteine and phenylalanine counted. The kept DNA is CDR3 alone, 39 bases in frame from the first base. For CDR1 and CDR2, the germline V gene lists MGHDK and SYGVNS. These data come from a study of shared clonotypes between healthy human individuals (dated by TCRdb to about 2020). For the study in its entirety: A couple of women and a few men aged 18 to 49 years were included in the cohort. For each donor, CD4 naive and CD4 memory were each given three plates, CD8 naive was given two plates, and CD8 memory was given one plate. To estimate repertoire size and how much clonotypes are shared between individuals, the study performed deep sequencing of blood TCR repertoires from a few healthy adults. To increase sequencing depth and limit assay-specific biases, different laboratories used diverse techniques to prepare libraries and sequence TCR repertoires. Per donor, leukapheresis produced somewhere between about 0.94 and 10 billion PBMCs. Overall results and qualifications from the work: Clonotypes shared by all four sorted-subset donors showed higher generation probabilities than non-shared clonotypes. Naive subsets generally had larger estimated clonotype richness than memory subsets. When a few donors were compared, the shared fraction of clonotypes was around 5% for naive CD4, over 3% for naive CD8, roughly 2.5% for memory CD4, and under 0.5% for memory CD8. Sampling was limited to blood, and TCR repertoires in tissue likely differ from TCR repertoires in blood. Pairwise subsampling indicated that sequencing depth was expected to affect the degree of clonotype sharing among donors. Because the study included a small number of donors, the genetic and exposure-history diversity represented was limited. Incomplete sequencing was indicated by rarefaction of sorted-subset datasets, despite the large sequencing depth.

The rearranged chain carries TRBV25-1 and TRBJ2-3; a tentative D match to TRBD2 spans 5 bases. The sequence came from a man in his thirties or forties in good health. Sequenced: naive CD8+ T cells sorted from blood. Per the publication, the cell subset or site label means: CD45RA+CCR7+. The DNA sequence follows: TGTGCCAGCAGTGGGACTTTGACAGATACGCAGTATTTT. This sequence encodes CASSGTLTDTQYF.